The 9 T cell receptor beta chains below come from one sample, sequenced in a study of blood T cell repertoires in COVID-19. Method: immunoSEQ multiplex PCR; TCRdb's copy keeps in-frame clones and lacks some. Counted here are around 160,000 clones, more than 75% occurring once; the ten biggest clones make up 10% to 13%. Sequencing input: peripheral blood. The source of these receptors is a woman in her 70s with COVID-19, enrolled during active disease.

The chain joins TRBV5-1 to TRBJ2-3; D may be TRBD2 (6 bases). Trimming stripped 7 bases from V and 2 bases from J, with 8 bases between. This CDR3 spans 12 amino acids. Germline V gives CDR1 SGHRS, CDR2 YFSETQ. CDR3 sequence reads: CASRGITDTQYF. CDR3 coding DNA: TGCGCCAGCCGGGGGATCACAGATACGCAGTATTTT.

The rearrangement links TRBV29-1 to TRBJ1-4, with D perhaps TRBD1 (6 bases). The germline V gene encodes CDR1 SQVTM and CDR2 ANQGSEA. The CDR3 contains 13 residues. Trimming stripped 4 bases from V and 5 bases from J, with 11 bases between. In DNA form, the CDR3 reads TGCAGCGTTGCGGGCAGGGGAAATGAAAAACTGTTTTTT. Amino acid sequence: CSVAGRGNEKLFF.

This sequence joins TRBV11-2 and TRBJ2-1; TRBD2 aligns across 7 bases. The CDR3 totals 16 residues. Per the germline V gene, CDR1 is SGHAT and CDR2 is FQNNGV. V shed 5 bases and J 9 bases; nucleotides not matched to a gene: 16. CDR3 sequence reads: CASSGLRAGEKAEQFF. The CDR3 bases are TGTGCCAGCAGCGGCCTACGGGCGGGAGAGAAGGCTGAGCAGTTCTTC.

The chain combines TRBV12-3 or TRBV12-4 with TRBJ1-1, with no clear D. With 3 bases removed from V and 1 base from J, the gap between germline ends came to 6 bases. The CDR3 length is 13 residues. The CDR3 spells CASSLASNTEAFF. The DNA of the CDR3 is TGTGCCAGCAGTTTGGCATCGAACACTGAAGCTTTCTTT.

The chain carries TRBV3-1 (or the pseudogene TRBV3-2) and TRBJ1-2; D call uncertain. CDR3 size: 14 residues. Trimming removed 1 base at V and 2 bases at J, with 8 bases between. The germline CDR1 and CDR2 sequences are LGHDT and YNNKEL (reference sequence). The CDR3 sequence is CASSQGTLNYGYTF. The CDR3 nucleotides are TGTGCCAGCAGCCAAGGGACTTTGAACTATGGCTACACCTTC.

V usage is TRBV5-1 and J usage is TRBJ2-1; D perhaps matches TRBD1 (6 bases). Germline CDR1 reads SGHRS; CDR2 reads YFSETQ. CDR3 size: 13 residues. Trimming removed 8 bases at V and 4 bases at J, with 13 bases between. CDR3 sequence: CASRTDPYNEQFF. The CDR3 DNA is TGCGCCAGTCGGACAGACCCGTACAATGAGCAGTTCTTC. The full variable domain, its missing parts supplied by reference TRBV5-1 and TRBJ2-1, is KAGVTQTPRYLIKTRGQQVTLSCSPISGHRSVSWYQQTPGQGLQFLFEYFSETQRNKGNFPGRFSGRQFSNSRSEMNVSTLELGDSALYLCASRTDPYNEQFFGPGTRLTVL.

This chain links TRBV24-1 with TRBJ2-5, with a weak D call TRBD2 (5 bases). This CDR3 is 14 amino acids long. Trimming left V 7 bases short and J 2 bases short, with 13 bases between. In germline, CDR1 is KGHDR, CDR2 SFDVKD. DNA of the CDR3: TGTGCCACCAGCCCCTGGGGAGCTCAAGAGACCCAGTACTTC. It codes for CATSPWGAQETQYF.

The chain is built from TRBV28 and TRBJ1-1, with D possibly TRBD1 on 6 matching bases. The CDR3 is made up of 13 amino acids. Germline CDR1 MDHEN, CDR2 SYDVKM. Trimming left V 2 bases short and J 5 bases short, with 9 bases between. The CDR3 bases are TGTGCCAGCAGTTTAACAGGGAAGACTGAAGCTTTCTTT. Its translation is CASSLTGKTEAFF.

The chain links TRBV5-1 to TRBJ2-7; 7 bases are a match to TRBD1. Germline V gene sequence: CDR1 SGHRS, CDR2 YFSETQ. The length of the CDR3 is 15 residues. V dropped 2 bases and J dropped 3; count of bases not matched to a gene: 8. As DNA, the CDR3 is TGCGCCAGCAGCTTTGACAGGGTCCCCTACTACGAGCAGTACTTC. Its translation: CASSFDRVPYYEQYF.